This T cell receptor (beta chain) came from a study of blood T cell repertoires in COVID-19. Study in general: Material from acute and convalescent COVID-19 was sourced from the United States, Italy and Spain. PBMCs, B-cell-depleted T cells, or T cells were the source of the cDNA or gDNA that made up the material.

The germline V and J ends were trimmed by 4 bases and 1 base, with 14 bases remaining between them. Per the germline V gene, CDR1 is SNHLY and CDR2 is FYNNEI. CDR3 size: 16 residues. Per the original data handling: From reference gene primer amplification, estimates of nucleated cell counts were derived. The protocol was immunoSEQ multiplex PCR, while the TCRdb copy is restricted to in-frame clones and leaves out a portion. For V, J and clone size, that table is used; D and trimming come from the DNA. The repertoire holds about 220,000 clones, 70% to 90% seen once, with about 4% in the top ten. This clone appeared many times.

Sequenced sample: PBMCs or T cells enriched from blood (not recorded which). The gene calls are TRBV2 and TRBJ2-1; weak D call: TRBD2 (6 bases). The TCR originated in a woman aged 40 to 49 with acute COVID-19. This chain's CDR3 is CASSGPEGFSYNEQFF. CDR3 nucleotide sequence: TGTGCCAGCAGTGGGCCGGAGGGCTTTTCCTACAATGAGCAGTTCTTC.